The 4 T cell receptor beta chains in this list originate from one sample, sequenced in a study of shared clonotypes between healthy human individuals. The data were produced by immunoSEQ multiplex PCR, yet TCRdb's version contains in-frame clones alone and is incomplete. Here the sample spans millions of clones, just over 90% being singletons. Sequenced: naive CD4+ T cells from PBMCs. Subset described: CD45RA+ positively selected. Source of these receptors: a man younger than 30 in good health. Some clones in this sample may be carry-over from other donors' samples.

This chain uses TRBV29-1 with TRBJ2-3; 7 bases fit TRBD2. The ends lost 4 bases at V and 5 bases at J; junction bases unmatched: 9. CDR1 and CDR2 from the germline V gene are SQVTM and ANQGSEA. The CDR3 length is 14 residues. CDR3 sequence reads: CSVAGSREGDTQYF. DNA of the CDR3: TGCAGCGTTGCGGGCTCTAGGGAGGGAGATACGCAGTATTTT.

CDR3 protein: CASSSLVGGNTEAFF. In nucleotides, the CDR3 is TGTGCCAGCAGCTCCCTGGTCGGCGGGAACACTGAAGCTTTCTTT. This chain connects TRBV5-6 to TRBJ1-1; D gene ambiguous. This CDR3 spans 15 amino acids. Trimming removed 3 bases from V and 1 base from J, with 13 bases in between. Germline V lookup: CDR1 SGHDT, CDR2 YYEEEE.

This chain joins TRBV18 and TRBJ2-1; D may be TRBD2 (7 bases). The V end was cut by 2 bases, the J end by 10 bases, with 21 bases between. This CDR3 spans 16 amino acids. Germline CDR1 and CDR2: KGHSH and LQKENI. This CDR3 reads CASSPSSGGATREQFF. In DNA form, the CDR3 reads TGTGCCAGCTCACCATCGTCGGGGGGCGCGACCCGCGAGCAGTTCTTC.

V is TRBV11-2 and J is TRBJ1-1; no definite D call. This CDR3 comprises 14 residues. CDR1 and CDR2 (germline): SGHAT, FQNNGV. The V end lost 5 bases, the J end lost 5 bases, and 15 bases lay between the germline ends. The CDR3 DNA reads TGTGCCAGCAGCCACCTCCGGCGGGATACTGAAGCTTTCTTT. It is translated as CASSHLRRDTEAFF.